These T cell receptor beta chains were read from a single sample in a study of naive and memory T cell subsets. TCRdb reanalysed the UMI-ligation and nested PCR reads using MiXCR and keeps one entry per CDR3 protein. The data hold roughly 83,000 distinct CDR3 sequences, with about 10% observed a single time. The specimen was naive CD4+ T cells from blood. All receptors derive from a human donor in good health. Each CDR3 is given with its conserved first and last residue. Each record gives: J gene, V gene, CDR3 protein.

>TRBJ2-7|TRBV6-2/TRBV6-3
CASSAGTQKLRYEQYF
>TRBJ2-1|TRBV20-1
CRGTDTGRNYNEQFF
>TRBJ2-7|TRBV28
CASSSVTGKAYEQYF
>TRBJ2-3|TRBV6-5
CASRSLAGGTDTQYF
>TRBJ2-3|TRBV4-3
CASSQDTPNTQYF
>TRBJ2-1|TRBV7-2
CASSTRTGISEQFF
>TRBJ2-5|TRBV5-1
CASSSAVPKETQYF
>TRBJ1-1|TRBV19
CASRDRTGGLRTEAFF
>TRBJ1-5|TRBV4-3
CASSQDRAGISNQPQHF
>TRBJ2-7|TRBV20-1
CSASARVGYEQYF
>TRBJ2-4|TRBV7-9
CASSLRGNIQYF
>TRBJ2-5|TRBV6-1
CASSLRSDRTQYF
>TRBJ2-1|TRBV29-1
CSVDPPPGRYEQFF
>TRBJ2-7|TRBV12-3/TRBV12-4
CASSLRTDYEQYF
>TRBJ1-5|TRBV7-2
CASRAGGIGGQPQHF
>TRBJ2-1|TRBV19
CASKYGTSSYNEQFF
>TRBJ2-1|TRBV29-1
CSVRTGATYNEQFF
>TRBJ1-4|TRBV20-1
CSVRVVNEKLFF
>TRBJ2-7|TRBV20-1
CSGGTSSYEQYF
>TRBJ2-3|TRBV5-1
CASSPTGLGDTQYF
>TRBJ2-3|TRBV18
CASSPMATDTQYF
>TRBJ2-3|TRBV4-2
CASSPKLAGEVNTQYF
>TRBJ1-5|TRBV20-1
CSAGGGSNQPQHF
>TRBJ2-3|TRBV12-3/TRBV12-4
CASSFQRVRQYF
>TRBJ2-3|TRBV20-1
CSAREGGSTDTQYF
>TRBJ2-5|TRBV24-1
CATSPRSGRETQYF
>TRBJ2-3|TRBV24-1
CATSGELRTDTQYF
>TRBJ1-1|TRBV27
CASRPSIGGGGAFF
>TRBJ1-5|TRBV3-1
CASSQGGAIQPQHF
>TRBJ2-7|TRBV7-9
CASSPASGLAGVEQYF
>TRBJ1-2|TRBV5-1
CASSLRPIYGYTF
>TRBJ1-5|TRBV4-2
CASSLKSNQPQHF
>TRBJ1-5|TRBV7-9
CASSFEGRQPQHF
>TRBJ1-5|TRBV4-3
CASSRWAGDQPQHF
>TRBJ2-3|TRBV3-1
CASSGLAGGLGDTQYF
>TRBJ2-3|TRBV5-4
CASSARTSGPTDTQYF
>TRBJ1-1|TRBV28
CASSFSTWTEAFF
>TRBJ2-7|TRBV7-9
CASSLTDSSYEQYF
>TRBJ1-3|TRBV5-5
CASSLLRTSGNTIYF
>TRBJ2-7|TRBV21-1
CASSKWRTSGICFYEQYF
>TRBJ1-2|TRBV5-6
CASTLGVYGYTF
>TRBJ1-2|TRBV12-3/TRBV12-4
CASSLGPRGGYTF